The clone carrying this TCR beta chain came up many times. Its antigen is still unknown. Library preparation (for TCRbeta) was performed with unique molecular identifiers. A single record per CDR3 protein comes from TCRdb applying MiXCR to the PCR reads. Here the sample spans fewer than 750,000 distinct CDR3 sequences, around 23% being singletons. The V gene's germline CDR1 is SGHAT and CDR2 FQNNGV. This CDR3 spans 14 amino acids. Trimming pared 0 bases from V and 14 bases from J, leaving 14 bases between. These data are taken from a study of T-cell reconstitution after alpha-beta-depleted transplantation in children. Study observations and caveats: Hyperexpanded clones declined; after one year, newly produced T cells mostly supplied diversity.

The V and J genes are TRBV11-2 and TRBJ1-6; D is ambiguous. This clonotype originated in a boy younger than two who had a stem cell transplant for acute myeloid leukemia, so the T cells may come from the graft donor. The sequencing used PBMCs, mostly from graft donor cells, collected 360 days after TCRalphabeta/CD19-depleted stem cell transplant. The CDR3 bases are TGTGCCAGCAGCTTAGAGGGGAAGGTATCGGCCCTCCACTTT. This encodes CASSLEGKVSALHF.